This T cell receptor (beta chain) came from a study of identifying expanded T cells in peripheral blood. Study results and limitations: Technical replicates showed around 1.3 changed clones; roughly two weeks roughly 16; four weeks 19. Across healthy donors, higher total template counts meant significantly greater approximately 2-week count variance.

Generated by immunoSEQ multiplex PCR, the TCRdb table keeps only in-frame clones and is missing some. The sample contains tens of thousands of clones, approximately 83% of which appear only once. Trimming took 7 bases from V and 6 from J, leaving 13 bases between them. Germline V gives CDR1 SGHAT, CDR2 FQDESV (reference sequence). The CDR3 sequence is 13 residues long. Collection occurred without any documented infections or immune events in donors. A word on this clone: Its antigen is unidentified.

V is TRBV11-1 and J is TRBJ2-1; weak D call: TRBD2 (6 bases). The sequence derives from a person aged 18-69 years in good health. Material for sequencing was blood. The CDR3: CASTNPGVNEQFF. The CDR3 nucleotides are TGTGCCAGCACCAACCCGGGAGTCAATGAGCAGTTCTTC.